The rows below give T cell receptor beta chains drawn from one sample of a study of cytomegalovirus exposure and HLA in healthy donors. TCRdb's table, derived via immunoSEQ multiplex PCR, lists solely in-frame clones and lacks some. The sample holds 60,000 or so clones, 77% seen once. The sample was PBMCs. These receptors originate from a female donor in good health and CMV-seronegative. The CDR3 runs from the conserved cysteine through the conserved F or W. A D gene is named only where the DNA matches it firmly. The listing skips clone size in some rows; elsewhere it reads once, few, many or a size class.

TRBV7-9	NA	NA	TRBJ2-1	CASSLRRGASIYNEQFF	TGTGCCAGCAGCTTACGTCGGGGGGCCAGTATTTACAATGAGCAGTTCTTC
TRBV14	TRBD2	NA	TRBJ2-7	CASSQGPGGEQYF	TGTGCCAGCAGCCAAGGCCCCGGGGGGGAGCAGTACTTC
TRBV5-1	NA	NA	TRBJ1-6	CATVSTDSSNSPLHF	TGCGCCACCGTTTCTACGGACAGCTCTAATTCCCCCCTCCACTTT
TRBV30	NA	NA	TRBJ2-5	CAWQGWETQYF	TGTGCCTGGCAGGGTTGGGAGACCCAGTACTTC
TRBV29-1	TRBD2	NA	TRBJ2-7	CSVTLAGEVNPYEQYF	TGCAGCGTTACCCTAGCGGGAGAGGTAAACCCCTACGAGCAGTACTTC
TRBV7-2	TRBD2	NA	TRBJ2-3	CASSLGSGGARDTQYF	TGTGCCAGCAGCTTAGGTAGCGGGGGGGCAAGAGATACGCAGTATTTT
TRBV28	TRBD2	once	TRBJ2-5	CASFTRGGAEEETQYF	TGTGCCAGCTTTACTCGCGGGGGGGCCGAGGAAGAGACCCAGTACTTC
TRBV13	NA	NA	TRBJ1-1	CASSFRGLSTEAFF	TGTGCCAGCAGCTTTAGGGGGTTGAGCACTGAAGCTTTCTTT
TRBV4-1	NA	NA	TRBJ1-5	CAGSQESRHQPQHF	TGCGCCGGCAGCCAAGAGTCCCGTCATCAGCCCCAGCATTTT
TRBV6-6	TRBD2	once	TRBJ2-7	CASGGVSYEQYF	TGTGCCAGCGGGGGGGTCTCCTACGAGCAGTACTTC
TRBV6-1	NA	NA	TRBJ2-5	CASSLSEGEQYF	TGTGCCAGCAGCCTGAGCGAGGGGGAGCAGTACTTC
TRBV27	TRBD2	NA	TRBJ2-5	CASSSLAGHYQETQYF	TGTGCCAGCAGTTCTCTAGCGGGGCATTACCAAGAGACCCAGTACTTC
TRBV18	NA	NA	TRBJ2-5	CASSPRRLQETQYF	TGTGCCAGCTCACCCCGCAGGCTACAAGAGACCCAGTACTTC
TRBV29-1	TRBD2	NA	TRBJ2-3	CSVAGTSGRASTDTQYF	TGCAGCGTGGCCGGGACTAGCGGAAGGGCTAGCACAGATACGCAGTATTTT
TRBV15	TRBD2	few	TRBJ2-5	CATSRGGGKVGETQYF	TGTGCCACCAGCAGAGGGGGAGGGAAGGTGGGCGAGACCCAGTACTTC
TRBV7-8	TRBD2	NA	TRBJ2-7	CASSLDGGNAYEQYF	TGTGCCAGCAGCTTAGACGGGGGGAACGCCTACGAGCAGTACTTC
TRBV7-2	NA	NA	TRBJ1-1	CASSFSRDTEAFF	TGTGCCAGCAGCTTCTCCAGGGACACTGAAGCTTTCTTT
TRBV19	NA	NA	TRBJ1-1	CASSILAGSFNTEAFF	TGTGCCAGTAGTATATTGGCAGGGTCCTTCAACACTGAAGCTTTCTTT
TRBV4-2	TRBD2	NA	TRBJ2-7	CASSQARGLGLAGGGTYEQYF	TGTGCCAGCAGCCAAGCGCGGGGCCTCGGACTAGCGGGAGGAGGGACCTACGAGCAGTACTTC
TRBV7-9	TRBD1	NA	TRBJ2-5	CASSLTGAETQYF	TGTGCCAGCAGCTTGACAGGGGCAGAGACCCAGTACTTC
TRBV27	NA	NA	TRBJ1-3	CARGLHWARTWSGNTIYF	TGTGCCAGGGGCTTACACTGGGCCAGAACTTGGTCTGGAAACACCATATATTTT
TRBV29-1	TRBD2	NA	TRBJ2-1	CSVINSGGAGEQFF	TGCAGCGTTATTAATAGCGGGGGGGCCGGTGAGCAGTTCTTC
TRBV4-2	TRBD2	few	TRBJ2-3	CASSQERWGLAGGPLGTQYF	TGTGCCAGCAGCCAGGAGAGGTGGGGACTAGCGGGGGGCCCGCTGGGTACGCAGTATTTT
TRBV30	TRBD2	NA	TRBJ2-3	CAWCRGGGGRTDTQYF	TGTGCCTGGTGCCGGGGGGGCGGGGGGCGCACAGATACGCAGTATTTT
TRBV23-1	TRBD1	NA	TRBJ1-5	CASSGFAPGQGLYQPQHF	TGCGCCAGCAGTGGGTTTGCGCCGGGACAGGGGCTATATCAGCCCCAGCATTTT
TRBV4-2	TRBD2	NA	TRBJ2-1	CASSLDPTSGSRSYNEQFF	TGTGCCAGCAGCCTCGATCCGACTAGCGGGAGTAGGTCCTACAATGAGCAGTTCTTC
TRBV15	NA	NA	TRBJ1-5	CATSPSEGQPQHF	TGTGCCACCAGCCCAAGTGAGGGACAGCCCCAGCATTTT
TRBV19	TRBD1	NA	TRBJ2-7	CASRSGQGTYEQYF	TGTGCCAGCAGAAGTGGACAGGGTACCTACGAGCAGTACTTC
TRBV14	TRBD2	NA	TRBJ2-3	CASSPSGLADTDTQYF	TGTGCCAGCAGCCCCTCCGGACTAGCTGACACAGATACGCAGTATTTT
TRBV18	NA	NA	TRBJ1-1	CASSPPLGGTPEAFF	TGTGCCAGCTCACCACCGTTAGGGGGTACCCCTGAAGCTTTCTTT
TRBV29-1	NA	NA	TRBJ1-1	CSASLTLDTEAFF	TGCAGCGCCTCATTGACCCTAGACACTGAAGCTTTCTTT
TRBV28	TRBD1	NA	TRBJ1-5	CAISRRTGISNQPQHF	TGTGCCATCTCCCGCCGGACAGGGATCAGCAATCAGCCCCAGCATTTT
TRBV29-1	TRBD2	NA	TRBJ2-5	CSVGEGRETQYF	TGCAGCGTTGGGGAGGGGCGGGAGACCCAGTACTTC
TRBV27	TRBD1	NA	TRBJ1-6	CASSFRGSYNSPLHF	TGTGCCAGCAGTTTCAGGGGGTCCTATAATTCACCCCTCCACTTT
TRBV9	TRBD2	NA	TRBJ2-1	CASSVRAGGSYNEQFF	TGTGCCAGCAGCGTGAGAGCGGGAGGATCCTACAATGAGCAGTTCTTC
TRBV10-1	TRBD2	NA	TRBJ2-3	CASSERLASTDTQYF	TGCGCCAGCAGTGAGAGACTAGCGAGCACAGATACGCAGTATTTT
TRBV10-3	NA	NA	TRBJ2-7	CAIGGSTYEQYF	TGTGCCATCGGAGGCAGTACCTACGAGCAGTACTTC
TRBV5-1	TRBD1	NA	TRBJ1-1	CASTKDRGNLEAFF	TGCGCCAGCACCAAGGACAGGGGAAACCTTGAAGCTTTCTTT
TRBV19	TRBD1	medium-sized	TRBJ1-4	CASSIPAGQHFEKLFF	TGTGCCAGTAGTATTCCCGCGGGACAGCACTTTGAAAAACTGTTTTTT
TRBV29-1	TRBD2	NA	TRBJ2-2	CSVRGGANTGELFF	TGCAGCGTCCGGGGAGGGGCCAACACCGGGGAGCTGTTTTTT
TRBV6-6	TRBD1	NA	TRBJ2-7	CASSPGGTGVNEQYF	TGTGCCAGCAGCCCGGGGGGGACAGGGGTAAACGAGCAGTACTTC